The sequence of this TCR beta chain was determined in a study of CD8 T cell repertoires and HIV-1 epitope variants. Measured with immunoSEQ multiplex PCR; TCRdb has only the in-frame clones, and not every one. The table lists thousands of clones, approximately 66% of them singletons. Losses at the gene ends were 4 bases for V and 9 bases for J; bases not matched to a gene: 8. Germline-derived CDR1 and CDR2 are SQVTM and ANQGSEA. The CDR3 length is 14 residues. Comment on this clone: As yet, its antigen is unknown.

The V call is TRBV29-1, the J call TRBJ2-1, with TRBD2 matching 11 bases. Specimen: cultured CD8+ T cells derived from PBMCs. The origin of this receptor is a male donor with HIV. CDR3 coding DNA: TGCAGCGTTGGGGTAGCGGGAGGGCCAGGTGAGCAGTTCTTC. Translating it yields CSVGVAGGPGEQFF.